These T cell receptor beta chains were read from a single sample in a study of blood T cell repertoires in COVID-19. Here immunoSEQ multiplex PCR was the method, and the copy in TCRdb shows in-frame clones only, minus some. The sample holds 75,000 to 100,000 clones, more than 75% seen once. Specimen: peripheral blood. The receptors stem from a human donor in a cohort sampled during active COVID-19. Each CDR3 is given with its conserved first and last residue. D genes are given only for firm matches. Not all rows give a size; the values are once, few, many and, for expanded clones, a class.

d_call j_call v_call clone_size cdr3_aa cdr3_nt
NA TRBJ2-3 TRBV12-3/TRBV12-4 NA CASRISTDTQYF TGTGCCAGCAGAATAAGCACAGATACGCAGTATTTT
TRBD1 TRBJ1-1 TRBV10-3 NA CAISESNRGYTEAFF TGTGCCATCAGTGAGTCCAACAGGGGCTACACTGAAGCTTTCTTT
TRBD2 TRBJ2-1 TRBV7-6 NA CASSPTTSGRGYEQFF TGTGCCAGCAGCCCTACGACTAGCGGGAGGGGGTATGAGCAGTTCTTC
TRBD1 TRBJ1-2 TRBV7-9 NA CASSPYSPGGGGYTF TGTGCCAGCAGCCCGTATTCCCCAGGGGGAGGCGGCTACACCTTC
TRBD1 TRBJ1-1 TRBV9 NA CASSLRTGGIAEAFF TGTGCCAGCAGCTTACGGACAGGGGGCATCGCTGAAGCTTTCTTT
NA TRBJ1-2 TRBV28 NA CASSGQVGSYGYTF TGTGCCAGCAGTGGTCAGGTTGGGAGCTATGGCTACACCTTC
NA TRBJ2-7 TRBV6-2/TRBV6-3 NA CASSTLSSSGEQYF NA
TRBD1 TRBJ2-2 TRBV7-9 few CASSVPGQRTGELFF TGTGCCAGCAGCGTACCGGGACAGAGAACCGGGGAGCTGTTTTTT
NA TRBJ2-7 TRBV3-1/TRBV3-2 NA CASSQLEGTEQYF TGTGCCAGCAGCCAATTAGAGGGTACCGAGCAGTACTTC
NA TRBJ2-3 TRBV6-1 NA CASSERGTPSRTDTQYF TGTGCCAGCAGTGAAAGAGGTACCCCGTCGCGAACAGATACGCAGTATTTT
TRBD2 TRBJ2-3 TRBV5-1 NA CASSLEPSGGLTSTDTQYF TGCGCCAGCAGCTTGGAACCTAGCGGGGGGTTAACTAGCACAGATACGCAGTATTTT